This TCR beta chain was found in a study of PD-1 blockade in classical Hodgkin lymphoma. Note on this clone: Antigen specificity is unknown.

Here immunoSEQ multiplex PCR was the method, and the copy in TCRdb shows in-frame clones only, minus some. The sample has about 100,000 clones, approximately 80% seen once. V lost 2 bases to trimming and J lost 8 bases; unmatched junction nucleotides: 6. The CDR3 is made up of 15 amino acids. The germline gives CDR1 MNHEY, CDR2 SMNVEV (reference sequence). Study-wide points: It was among complete responders that baseline diversity resembled that of newly diagnosed patients. Compared with baseline, CD4+ but not CD8+ TCR diversity had risen significantly by C4D1. Relative to healthy donors, newly diagnosed patients reportedly had lower baseline TCR diversity, which was reported as lower still in relapsed/refractory patients. Anyone who began nivolumab under 1 year after ASCT was excluded.

After autologous stem cell transplantation all patients relapsed, and prior brentuximab vedotin exposure differed between cohorts. Sequenced material: peripheral blood mononuclear cells (PBMCs), taken at baseline. V and J are TRBV27 and TRBJ1-4; 9 nucleotides align to TRBD1. This receptor was obtained from a human donor with classical Hodgkin lymphoma. The CDR3 protein is CASSLRWDRVEKLFF. The CDR3 nucleotides are TGTGCCAGCAGTTTAAGGTGGGACAGGGTCGAAAAACTGTTTTTT.